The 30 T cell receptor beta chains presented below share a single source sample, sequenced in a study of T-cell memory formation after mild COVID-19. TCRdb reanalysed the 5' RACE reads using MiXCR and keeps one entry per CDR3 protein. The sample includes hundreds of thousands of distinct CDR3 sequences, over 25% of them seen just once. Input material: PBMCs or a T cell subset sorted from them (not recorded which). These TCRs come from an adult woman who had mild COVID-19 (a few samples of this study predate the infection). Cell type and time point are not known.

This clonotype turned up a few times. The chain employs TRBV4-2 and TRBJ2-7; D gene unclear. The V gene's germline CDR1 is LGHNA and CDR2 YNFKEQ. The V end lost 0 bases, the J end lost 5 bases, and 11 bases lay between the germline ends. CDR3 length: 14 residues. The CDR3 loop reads CASSQDDETDEQYF. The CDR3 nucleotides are TGTGCCAGCAGCCAAGATGACGAGACGGACGAGCAGTACTTC.

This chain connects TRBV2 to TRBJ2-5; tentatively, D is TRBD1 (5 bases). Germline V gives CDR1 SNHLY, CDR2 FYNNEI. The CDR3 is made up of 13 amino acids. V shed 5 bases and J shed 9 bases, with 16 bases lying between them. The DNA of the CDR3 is TGTGCCAGCAGTCAAGAAATTGGCAGGGCCCAGTACTTC. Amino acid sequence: CASSQEIGRAQYF.

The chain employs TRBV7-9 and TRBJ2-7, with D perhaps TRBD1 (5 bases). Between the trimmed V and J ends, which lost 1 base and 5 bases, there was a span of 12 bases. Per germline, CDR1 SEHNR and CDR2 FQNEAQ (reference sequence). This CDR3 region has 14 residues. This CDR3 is CASSLGGSGHEQYF. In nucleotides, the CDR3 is TGTGCCAGCAGCTTAGGGGGTTCAGGGCACGAGCAGTACTTC.

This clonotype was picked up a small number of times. The CDR3: CSARKGWVEETQYF. The CDR3, as DNA: TGCAGTGCTAGGAAAGGGTGGGTTGAGGAGACCCAGTACTTC. The chain uses TRBV20-1 and TRBJ2-5; D is uncertain. Germline CDR1 reads DFQATT; CDR2 reads SNEGSKA (reference sequence). CDR3 length: 14 residues. The V end lost 3 bases, the J end lost 5 bases, and 16 bases lay between the germline ends.

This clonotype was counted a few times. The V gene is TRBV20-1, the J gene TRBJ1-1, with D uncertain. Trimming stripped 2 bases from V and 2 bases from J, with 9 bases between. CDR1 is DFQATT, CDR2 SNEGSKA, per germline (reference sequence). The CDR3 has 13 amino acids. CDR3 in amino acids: CSARREINTEAFF. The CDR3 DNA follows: TGCAGTGCTAGACGGGAAATTAACACTGAAGCTTTCTTT.

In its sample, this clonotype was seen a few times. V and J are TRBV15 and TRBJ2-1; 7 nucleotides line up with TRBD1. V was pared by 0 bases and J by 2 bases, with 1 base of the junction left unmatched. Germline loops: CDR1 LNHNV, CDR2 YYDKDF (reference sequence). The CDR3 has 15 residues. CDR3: CATSRDDRAYNEQFF. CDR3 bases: TGTGCCACCAGCAGAGATGACAGGGCCTACAATGAGCAGTTCTTC.

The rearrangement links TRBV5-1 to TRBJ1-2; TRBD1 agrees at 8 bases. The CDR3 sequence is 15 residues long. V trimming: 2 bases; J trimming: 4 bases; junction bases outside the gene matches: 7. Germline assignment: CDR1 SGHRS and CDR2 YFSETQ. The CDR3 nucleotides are TGCGCCAGCAGCTTTGCATCAGGGGGCTCCTATGGCTACACCTTC. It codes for CASSFASGGSYGYTF.

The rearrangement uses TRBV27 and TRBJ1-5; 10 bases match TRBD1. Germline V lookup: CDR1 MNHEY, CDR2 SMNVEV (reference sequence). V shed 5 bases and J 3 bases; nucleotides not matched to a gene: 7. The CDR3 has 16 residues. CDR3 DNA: TGTGCCAGCAGTCAATGGACAGGGGGAAACAATCAGCCCCAGCATTTT. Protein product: CASSQWTGGNNQPQHF.

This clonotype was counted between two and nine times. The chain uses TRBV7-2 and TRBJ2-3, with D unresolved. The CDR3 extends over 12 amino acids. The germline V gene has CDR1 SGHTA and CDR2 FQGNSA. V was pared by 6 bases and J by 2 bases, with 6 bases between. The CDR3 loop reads CASSYITDTQYF. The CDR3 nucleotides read TGTGCCAGCAGTTATATCACAGATACGCAGTATTTT.

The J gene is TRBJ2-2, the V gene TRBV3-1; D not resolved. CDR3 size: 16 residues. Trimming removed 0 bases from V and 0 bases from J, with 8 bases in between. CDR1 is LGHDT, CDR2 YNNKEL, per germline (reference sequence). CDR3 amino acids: CASSQDGTANTGELFF. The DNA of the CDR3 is TGTGCCAGCAGCCAAGATGGAACAGCGAACACCGGGGAGCTGTTTTTT.

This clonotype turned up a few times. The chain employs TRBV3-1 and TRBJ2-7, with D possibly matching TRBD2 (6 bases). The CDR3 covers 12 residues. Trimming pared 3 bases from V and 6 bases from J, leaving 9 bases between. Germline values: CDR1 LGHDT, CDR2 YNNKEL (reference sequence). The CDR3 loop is CASSQARGEQYF. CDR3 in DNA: TGTGCCAGCAGCCAGGCGCGGGGCGAGCAGTACTTC.

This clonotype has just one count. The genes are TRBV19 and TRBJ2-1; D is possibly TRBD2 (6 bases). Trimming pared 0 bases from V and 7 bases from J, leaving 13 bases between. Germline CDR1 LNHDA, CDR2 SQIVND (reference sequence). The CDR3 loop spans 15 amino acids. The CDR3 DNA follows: TGTGCCAGTAGTATAGACGCCCAGGGAGGAAATGAGCAGTTCTTC. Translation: CASSIDAQGGNEQFF.

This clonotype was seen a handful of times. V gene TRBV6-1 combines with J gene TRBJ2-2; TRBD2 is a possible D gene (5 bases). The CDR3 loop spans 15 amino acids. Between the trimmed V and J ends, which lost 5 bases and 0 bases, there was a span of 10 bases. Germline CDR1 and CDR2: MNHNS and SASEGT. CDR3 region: CASSWSGANTGELFF. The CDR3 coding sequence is TGTGCCAGCAGTTGGTCCGGGGCGAACACCGGGGAGCTGTTTTTT.

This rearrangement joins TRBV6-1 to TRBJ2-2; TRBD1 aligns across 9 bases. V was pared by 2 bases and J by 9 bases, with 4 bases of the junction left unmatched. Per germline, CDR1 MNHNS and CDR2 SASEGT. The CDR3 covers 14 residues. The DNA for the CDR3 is TGTGCCAGCAGTGAACCGGGACAGGGCTGGGAGCTGTTTTTT. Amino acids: CASSEPGQGWELFF.

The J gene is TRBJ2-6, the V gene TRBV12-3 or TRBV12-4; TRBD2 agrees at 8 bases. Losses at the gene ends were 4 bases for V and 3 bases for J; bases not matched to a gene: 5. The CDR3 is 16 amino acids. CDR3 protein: CASSSGGQVGANVLTF. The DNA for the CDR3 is TGTGCCAGCAGTTCGGGGGGGCAGGTTGGGGCCAACGTCCTGACTTTC.

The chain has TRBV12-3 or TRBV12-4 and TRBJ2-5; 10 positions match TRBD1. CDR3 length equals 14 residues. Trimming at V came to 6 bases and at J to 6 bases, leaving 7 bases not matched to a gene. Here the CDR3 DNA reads TGTGCCAGCAGCCTGGACAGGGGGTTGCAGACCCAGTACTTC. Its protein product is CASSLDRGLQTQYF.

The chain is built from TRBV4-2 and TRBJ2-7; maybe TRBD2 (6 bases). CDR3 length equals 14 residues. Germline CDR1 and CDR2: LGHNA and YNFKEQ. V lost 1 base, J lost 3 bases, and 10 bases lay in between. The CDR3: CASSQVAVFYEQYF. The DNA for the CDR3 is TGTGCCAGCAGCCAAGTAGCGGTATTCTACGAGCAGTACTTC.

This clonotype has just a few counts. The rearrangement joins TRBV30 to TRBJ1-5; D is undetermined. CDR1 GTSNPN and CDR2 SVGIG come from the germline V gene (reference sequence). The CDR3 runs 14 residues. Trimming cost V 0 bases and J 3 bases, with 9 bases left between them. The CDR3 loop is CAWSVVGYNQPQHF. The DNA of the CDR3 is TGTGCCTGGAGTGTTGTCGGATACAATCAGCCCCAGCATTTT.

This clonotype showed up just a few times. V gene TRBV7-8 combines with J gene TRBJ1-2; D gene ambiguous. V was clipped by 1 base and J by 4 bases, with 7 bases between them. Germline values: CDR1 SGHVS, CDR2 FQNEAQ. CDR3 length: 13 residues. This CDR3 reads CASSLGYTYGYTF. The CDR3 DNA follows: TGTGCCAGCAGCTTAGGTTACACCTATGGCTACACCTTC.

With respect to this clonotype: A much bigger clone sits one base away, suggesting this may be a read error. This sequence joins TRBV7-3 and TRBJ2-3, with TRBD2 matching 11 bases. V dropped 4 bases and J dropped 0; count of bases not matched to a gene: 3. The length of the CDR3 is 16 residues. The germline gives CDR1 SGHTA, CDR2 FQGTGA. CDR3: CASSSRTSGSTDTQYF. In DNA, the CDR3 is TGTGCCAGCAGCTCCCGGACTAGCGGGAGCACAGATACGCAGTATTTT. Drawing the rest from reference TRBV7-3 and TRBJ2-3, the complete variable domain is GAGVSQTPSNKVTEKGKYVELRCDPISGHTALYWYRQSLGQGPEFLIYFQGTGAADDSGLPNDRFFAVRPEGSVSTLKIQRTERGDSAVYLCASSSRTSGSTDTQYFGPGTRLTVL.

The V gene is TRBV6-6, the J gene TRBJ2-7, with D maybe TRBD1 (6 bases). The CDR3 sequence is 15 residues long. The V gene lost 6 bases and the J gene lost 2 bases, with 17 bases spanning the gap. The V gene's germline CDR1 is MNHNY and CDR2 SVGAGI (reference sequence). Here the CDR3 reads CASRRGQKNAYEQYF. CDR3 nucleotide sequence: TGTGCCAGCAGACGAGGACAGAAGAATGCCTACGAGCAGTACTTC.

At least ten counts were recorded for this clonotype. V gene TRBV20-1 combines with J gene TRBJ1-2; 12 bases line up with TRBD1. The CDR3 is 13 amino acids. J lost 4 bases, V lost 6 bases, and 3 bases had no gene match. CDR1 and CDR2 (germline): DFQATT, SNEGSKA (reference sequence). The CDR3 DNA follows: TGCAGTGCCGGGACAGGGGGCGCCTATGGCTACACCTTC. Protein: CSAGTGGAYGYTF.

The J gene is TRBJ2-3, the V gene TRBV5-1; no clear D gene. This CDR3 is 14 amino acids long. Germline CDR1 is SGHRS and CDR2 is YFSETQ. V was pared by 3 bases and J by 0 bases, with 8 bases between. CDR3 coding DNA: TGCGCCAGCAGCTCAGACGGAAGCACAGATACGCAGTATTTT. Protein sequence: CASSSDGSTDTQYF.

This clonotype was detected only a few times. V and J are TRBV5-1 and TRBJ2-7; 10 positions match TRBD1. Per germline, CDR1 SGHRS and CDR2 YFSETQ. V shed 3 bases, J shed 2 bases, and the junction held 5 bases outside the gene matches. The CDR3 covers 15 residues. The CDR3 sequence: CASSSGTGEAYEQYF. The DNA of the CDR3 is TGCGCCAGCAGCTCCGGGACAGGGGAGGCCTACGAGCAGTACTTC.

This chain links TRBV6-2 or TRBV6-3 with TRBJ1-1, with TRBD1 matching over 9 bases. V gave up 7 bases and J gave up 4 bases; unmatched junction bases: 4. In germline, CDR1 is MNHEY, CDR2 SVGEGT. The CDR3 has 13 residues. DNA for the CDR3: TGTGCCAGCAAAGGACAGGGGCCCACTGAAGCTTTCTTT. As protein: CASKGQGPTEAFF.

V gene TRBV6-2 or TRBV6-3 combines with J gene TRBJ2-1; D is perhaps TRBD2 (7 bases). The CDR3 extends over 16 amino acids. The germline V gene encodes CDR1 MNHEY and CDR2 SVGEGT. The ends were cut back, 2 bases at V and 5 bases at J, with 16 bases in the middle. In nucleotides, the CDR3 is TGTGCCAGCAGTTACATCGGGGGGCGCATAGACAATGAGCAGTTCTTC. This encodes CASSYIGGRIDNEQFF.

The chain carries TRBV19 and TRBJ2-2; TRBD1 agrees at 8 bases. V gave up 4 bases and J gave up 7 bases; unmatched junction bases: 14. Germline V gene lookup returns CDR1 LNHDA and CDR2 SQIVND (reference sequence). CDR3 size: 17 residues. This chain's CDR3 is CASSSPRTGRLGGELFF. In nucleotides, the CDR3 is TGTGCCAGTAGTAGCCCTCGGACAGGGAGGTTAGGCGGGGAGCTGTTTTTT.

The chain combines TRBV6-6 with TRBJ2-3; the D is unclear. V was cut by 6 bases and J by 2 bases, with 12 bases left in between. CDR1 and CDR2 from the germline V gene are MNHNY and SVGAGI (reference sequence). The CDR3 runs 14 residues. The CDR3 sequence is CASSLGWVTDTQYF. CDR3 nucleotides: TGTGCCAGCAGCCTGGGGTGGGTCACAGATACGCAGTATTTT.

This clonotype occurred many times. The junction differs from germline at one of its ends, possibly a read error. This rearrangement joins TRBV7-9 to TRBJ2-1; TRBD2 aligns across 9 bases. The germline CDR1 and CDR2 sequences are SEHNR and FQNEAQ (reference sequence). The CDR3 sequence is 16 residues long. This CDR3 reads CASSPPSAGGPNGQFF. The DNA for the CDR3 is TGTGCCAGCAGCCCACCCTCGGCGGGGGGGCCTAATGGGCAGTTCTTC.

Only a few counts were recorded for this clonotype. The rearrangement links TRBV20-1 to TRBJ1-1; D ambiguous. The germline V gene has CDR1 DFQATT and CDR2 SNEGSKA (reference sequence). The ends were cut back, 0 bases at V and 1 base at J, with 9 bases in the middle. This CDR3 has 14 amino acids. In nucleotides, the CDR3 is TGCAGTGCTAGAGATCTCTTGGAGAACACTGAAGCTTTCTTT. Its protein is CSARDLLENTEAFF.